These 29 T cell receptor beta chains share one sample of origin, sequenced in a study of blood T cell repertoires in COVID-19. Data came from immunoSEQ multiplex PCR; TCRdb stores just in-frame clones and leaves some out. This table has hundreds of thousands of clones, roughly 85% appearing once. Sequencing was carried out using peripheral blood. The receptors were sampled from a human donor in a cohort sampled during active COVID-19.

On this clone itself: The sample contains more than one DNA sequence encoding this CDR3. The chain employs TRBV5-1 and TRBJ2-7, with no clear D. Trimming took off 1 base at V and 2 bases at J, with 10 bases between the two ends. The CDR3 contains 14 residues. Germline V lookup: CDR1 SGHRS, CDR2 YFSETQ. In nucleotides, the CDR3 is TGCGCCAGCAGCTTGTCAGGATCCACCTACGAGCAGTACTTC. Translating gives CASSLSGSTYEQYF. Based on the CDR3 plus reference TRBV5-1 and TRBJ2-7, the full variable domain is KAGVTQTPRYLIKTRGQQVTLSCSPISGHRSVSWYQQTPGQGLQFLFEYFSETQRNKGNFPGRFSGRQFSNSRSEMNVSTLELGDSALYLCASSLSGSTYEQYFGPGTRLTVT.

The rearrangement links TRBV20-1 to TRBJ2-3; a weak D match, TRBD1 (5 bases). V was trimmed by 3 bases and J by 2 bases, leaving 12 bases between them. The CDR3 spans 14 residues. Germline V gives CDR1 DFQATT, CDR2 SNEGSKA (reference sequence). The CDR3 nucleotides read TGCAGTGCTAGTCCCACAGGCTTCACAGATACGCAGTATTTT. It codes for CSASPTGFTDTQYF.

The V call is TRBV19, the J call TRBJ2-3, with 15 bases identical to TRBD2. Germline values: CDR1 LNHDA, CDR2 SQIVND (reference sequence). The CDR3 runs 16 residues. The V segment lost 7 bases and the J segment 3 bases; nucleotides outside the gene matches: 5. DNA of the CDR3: TGTGCCAGTACCGATGGGACTAGCGGGAGGACAGATACGCAGTATTTT. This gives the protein CASTDGTSGRTDTQYF.

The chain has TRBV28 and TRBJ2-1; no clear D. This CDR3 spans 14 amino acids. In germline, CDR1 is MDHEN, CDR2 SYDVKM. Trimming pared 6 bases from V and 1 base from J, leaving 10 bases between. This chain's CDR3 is CASRTGGSYNEQFF. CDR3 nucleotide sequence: TGTGCCAGCAGGACTGGCGGATCCTACAATGAGCAGTTCTTC.

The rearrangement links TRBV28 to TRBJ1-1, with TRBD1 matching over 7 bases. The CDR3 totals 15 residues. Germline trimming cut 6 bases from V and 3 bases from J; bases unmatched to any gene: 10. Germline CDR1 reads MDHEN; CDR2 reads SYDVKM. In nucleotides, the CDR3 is TGTGCCAGCAGCTCCCCCGCAGGGGGGTACACTGAAGCTTTCTTT. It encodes CASSSPAGGYTEAFF.

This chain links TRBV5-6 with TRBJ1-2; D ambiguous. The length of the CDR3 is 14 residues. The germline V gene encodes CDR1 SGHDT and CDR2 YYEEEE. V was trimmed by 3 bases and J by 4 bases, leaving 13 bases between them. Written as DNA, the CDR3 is TGTGCCAGCAGCTGGGCTCCAGAAACCTATGGCTACACCTTC. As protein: CASSWAPETYGYTF.

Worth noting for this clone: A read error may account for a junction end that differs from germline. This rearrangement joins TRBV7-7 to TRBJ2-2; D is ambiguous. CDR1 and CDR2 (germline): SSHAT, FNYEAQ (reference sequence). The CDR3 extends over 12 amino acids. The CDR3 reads CASSLYAGELFF. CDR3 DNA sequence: TGTGCTAGCAGCTTATATGCCGGGGAGCTGTTTTTT.

The CDR3 loop is CASSGLAGTGGLYNEQFF. The CDR3 DNA sequence: TGTGCCAGCAGCGGACTAGCGGGAACGGGAGGCCTTTACAATGAGCAGTTCTTC. This sequence joins TRBV7-9 and TRBJ2-1, with 12 nucleotides matching TRBD2. CDR1 is SEHNR, CDR2 FQNEAQ, per germline (reference sequence). Trimming cost V 5 bases and J 4 bases; bases outside gene matches: 12. This CDR3 has 18 amino acids.

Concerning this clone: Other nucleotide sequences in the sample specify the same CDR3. The chain's CDR3 is CASSLGGYNEQFF. The CDR3 DNA reads as TGTGCCAGCAGCTTGGGAGGCTACAATGAGCAGTTCTTC. V usage is TRBV11-3 and J usage is TRBJ2-1; a possible D gene is TRBD2 (6 bases). V lost 3 bases, J lost 3 bases, and 6 bases lay in between. The CDR3 runs to 13 residues. Germline CDR1 and CDR2: SGHNT and YENEEA.

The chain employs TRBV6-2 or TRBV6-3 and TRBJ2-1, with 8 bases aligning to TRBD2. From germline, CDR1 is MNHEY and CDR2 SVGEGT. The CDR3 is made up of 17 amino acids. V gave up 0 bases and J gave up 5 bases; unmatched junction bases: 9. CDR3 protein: CASSYSIQPGGHNEQFF. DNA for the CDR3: TGTGCCAGCAGTTACTCGATACAACCGGGGGGGCACAATGAGCAGTTCTTC.

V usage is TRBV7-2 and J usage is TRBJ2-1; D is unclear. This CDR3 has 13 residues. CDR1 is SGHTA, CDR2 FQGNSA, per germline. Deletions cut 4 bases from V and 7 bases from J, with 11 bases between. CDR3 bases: TGTGCCAGCAGCTCCTCGTTCGGGAATGAGCAGTTCTTC. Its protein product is CASSSSFGNEQFF.

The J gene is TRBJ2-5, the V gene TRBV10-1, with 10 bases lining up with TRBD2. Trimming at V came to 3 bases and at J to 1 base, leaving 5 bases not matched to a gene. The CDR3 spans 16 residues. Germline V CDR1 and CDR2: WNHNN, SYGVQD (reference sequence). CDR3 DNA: TGCGCCAGCAGTGAAGGCCTAGCGGGGGCCCAAGAGACCCAGTACTTC. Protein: CASSEGLAGAQETQYF.

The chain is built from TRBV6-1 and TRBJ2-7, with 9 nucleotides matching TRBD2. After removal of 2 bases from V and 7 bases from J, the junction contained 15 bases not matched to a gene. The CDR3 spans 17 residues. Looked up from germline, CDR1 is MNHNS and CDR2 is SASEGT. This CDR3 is CASSEYTWLAGSKEQYF. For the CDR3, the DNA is TGTGCCAGCAGTGAATATACTTGGCTAGCGGGATCTAAGGAGCAGTACTTC.

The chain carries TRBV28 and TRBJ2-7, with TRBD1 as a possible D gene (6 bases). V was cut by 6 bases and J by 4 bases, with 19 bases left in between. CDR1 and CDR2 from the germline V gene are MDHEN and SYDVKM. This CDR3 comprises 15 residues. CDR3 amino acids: CASRTMGARGYEQYF. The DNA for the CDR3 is TGTGCCAGCAGAACCATGGGGGCGAGGGGGTACGAGCAGTACTTC. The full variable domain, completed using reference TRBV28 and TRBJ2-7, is DVKVTQSSRYLVKRTGEKVFLECVQDMDHENMFWYRQDPGLGLRLIYFSYDVKMKEKGDIPEGYSVSREKKERFSLILESASTNQTSMYLCASRTMGARGYEQYFGPGTRLTVT.

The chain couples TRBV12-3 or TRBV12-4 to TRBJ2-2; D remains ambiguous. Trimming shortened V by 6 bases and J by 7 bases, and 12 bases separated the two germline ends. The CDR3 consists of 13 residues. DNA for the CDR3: TGTGCCAGCAGCCCTTATTCAGACGGGGAGCTGTTTTTT. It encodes CASSPYSDGELFF.

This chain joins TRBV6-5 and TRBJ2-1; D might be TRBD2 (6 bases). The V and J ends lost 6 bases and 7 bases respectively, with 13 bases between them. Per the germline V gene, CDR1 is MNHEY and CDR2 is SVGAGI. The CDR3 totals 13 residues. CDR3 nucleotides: TGTGCCAGCAGCCCCGGGGGTAGGAATGAGCAGTTCTTC. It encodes CASSPGGRNEQFF.

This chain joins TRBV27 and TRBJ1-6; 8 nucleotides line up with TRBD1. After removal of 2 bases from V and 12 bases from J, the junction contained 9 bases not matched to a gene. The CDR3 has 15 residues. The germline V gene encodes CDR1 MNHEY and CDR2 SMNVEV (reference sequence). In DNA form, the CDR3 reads TGTGCCAGCAGTTTAGATGGGACAGGCCTTCAACCCCTCCACTTT. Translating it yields CASSLDGTGLQPLHF.

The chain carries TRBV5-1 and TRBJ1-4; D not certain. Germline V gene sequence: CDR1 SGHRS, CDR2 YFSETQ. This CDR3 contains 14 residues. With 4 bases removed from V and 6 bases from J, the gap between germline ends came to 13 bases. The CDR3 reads CASSREPGDEKLFF. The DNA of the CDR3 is TGCGCCAGCAGCAGGGAGCCTGGTGATGAAAAACTGTTTTTT.

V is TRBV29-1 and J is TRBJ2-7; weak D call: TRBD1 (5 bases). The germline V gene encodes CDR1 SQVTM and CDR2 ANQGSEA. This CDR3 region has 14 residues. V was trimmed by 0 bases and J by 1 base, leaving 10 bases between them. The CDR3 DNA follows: TGCAGCGTTGAAGATCCTCGACAGTCCTACGAGCAGTACTTC. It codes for CSVEDPRQSYEQYF.

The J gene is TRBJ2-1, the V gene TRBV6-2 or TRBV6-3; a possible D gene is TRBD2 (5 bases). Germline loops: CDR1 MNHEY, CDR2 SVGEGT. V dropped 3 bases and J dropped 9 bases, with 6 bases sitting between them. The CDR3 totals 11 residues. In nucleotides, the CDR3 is TGTGCCAGCAGTTATAGCGCTGAGCAGTTCTTC. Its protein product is CASSYSAEQFF.

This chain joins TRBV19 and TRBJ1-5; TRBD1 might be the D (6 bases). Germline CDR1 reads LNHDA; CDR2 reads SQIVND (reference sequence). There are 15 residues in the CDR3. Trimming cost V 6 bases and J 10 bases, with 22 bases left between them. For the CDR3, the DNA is TGTGCCAGTAGGGGGGCCCTCGCCGGGACCGGCCCCCAGCATTTT. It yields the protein CASRGALAGTGPQHF.

DNA of the CDR3: TGTGCCAGCAGCCAGACCCGACTGACTAGCGGGTCCAAGCAGTACTTC. It is translated as CASSQTRLTSGSKQYF. The chain recombines TRBV14 with TRBJ2-7, with 10 bases identical to TRBD2. V dropped 3 bases and J dropped 8; count of bases not matched to a gene: 13. Per germline, CDR1 SGHDN and CDR2 FVKESK. The CDR3 length is 16 residues.

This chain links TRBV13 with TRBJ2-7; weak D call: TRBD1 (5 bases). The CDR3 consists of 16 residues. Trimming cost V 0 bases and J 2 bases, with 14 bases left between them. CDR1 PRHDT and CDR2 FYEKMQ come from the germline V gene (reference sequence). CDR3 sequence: CASSLGTGPKTYEQYF. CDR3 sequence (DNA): TGTGCCAGCAGCTTAGGTACAGGTCCAAAAACCTACGAGCAGTACTTC.

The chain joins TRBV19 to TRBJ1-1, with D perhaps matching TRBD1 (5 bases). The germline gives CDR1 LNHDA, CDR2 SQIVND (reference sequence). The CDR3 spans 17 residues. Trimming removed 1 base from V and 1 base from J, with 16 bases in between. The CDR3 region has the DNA TGTGCCAGTAGTATAGGGGGGGGTCGGTCAACGAACACTGAAGCTTTCTTT. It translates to CASSIGGGRSTNTEAFF.

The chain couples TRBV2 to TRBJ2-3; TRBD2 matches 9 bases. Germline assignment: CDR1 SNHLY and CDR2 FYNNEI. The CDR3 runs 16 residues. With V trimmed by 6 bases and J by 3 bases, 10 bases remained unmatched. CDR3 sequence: CASRKGTSGSTDTQYF. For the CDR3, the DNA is TGTGCCAGCAGGAAGGGAACTAGCGGGTCTACAGATACGCAGTATTTT.

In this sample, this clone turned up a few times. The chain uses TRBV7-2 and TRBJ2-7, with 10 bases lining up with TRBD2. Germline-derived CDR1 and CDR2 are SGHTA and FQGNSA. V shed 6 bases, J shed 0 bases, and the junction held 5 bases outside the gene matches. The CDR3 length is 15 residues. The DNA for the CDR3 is TGTGCCAGCAGTCCACTAGCGGGAAGCTCCTACGAGCAGTACTTC. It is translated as CASSPLAGSSYEQYF.

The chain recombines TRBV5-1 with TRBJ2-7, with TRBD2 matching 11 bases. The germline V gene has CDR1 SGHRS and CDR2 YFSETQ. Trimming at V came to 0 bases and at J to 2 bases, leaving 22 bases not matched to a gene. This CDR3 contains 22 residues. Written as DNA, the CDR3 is TGCGCCAGCAGCTTGGAGTCGGCTAGCGGGAGGATCACGCCGCTTCAAACCTACGAGCAGTACTTC. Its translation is CASSLESASGRITPLQTYEQYF.

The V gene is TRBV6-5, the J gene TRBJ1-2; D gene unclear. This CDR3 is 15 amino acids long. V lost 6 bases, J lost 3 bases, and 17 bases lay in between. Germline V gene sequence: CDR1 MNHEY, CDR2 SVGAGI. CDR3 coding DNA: TGTGCCAGCAGCCACAAGCGTGGCGGGGACTATGGCTACACCTTC. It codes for CASSHKRGGDYGYTF.

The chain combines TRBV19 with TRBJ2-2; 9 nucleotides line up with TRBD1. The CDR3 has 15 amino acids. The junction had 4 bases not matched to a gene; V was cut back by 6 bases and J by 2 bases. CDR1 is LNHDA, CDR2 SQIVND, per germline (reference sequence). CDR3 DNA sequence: TGTGCCAGTAGGGGACAGGGTCAAAACACCGGGGAGCTGTTTTTT. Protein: CASRGQGQNTGELFF. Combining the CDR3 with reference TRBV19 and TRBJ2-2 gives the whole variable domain DGGITQSPKYLFRKEGQNVTLSCEQNLNHDAMYWYRQDPGQGLRLIYYSQIVNDFQKGDIAEGYSVSREKKESFPLTVTSAQKNPTAFYLCASRGQGQNTGELFFGEGSRLTVL.